The 18 T cell receptor beta chains in this list originate from one sample, sequenced in a study of response to subunit inactivated influenza vaccine. MiXCR, run by TCRdb on the RT-PCR reads, gives a single entry per CDR3 protein. The sample has about 520,000 distinct CDR3 sequences; under 8.5% are singletons. The input for sequencing was PBMCs from blood, taken around 25 months after vaccination. Receptors originate from a man between 50 and 75 years old who received an inactivated influenza vaccine.

This clonotype was observed many times. The chain recombines TRBV3-1 with TRBJ2-1; TRBD2 aligns across 7 bases. There are 15 residues in the CDR3. The V gene end was trimmed by 1 base and the J gene end by 4 bases; junction bases not matched to a gene: 4. Germline-derived CDR1 and CDR2 are LGHDT and YNNKEL (reference sequence). The CDR3: CASSQGEGRYNEQFF. The CDR3 DNA follows: TGTGCCAGCAGCCAAGGGGAGGGCCGTTACAATGAGCAGTTCTTC.

The table lists this clonotype with many counts. CDR3 nucleotides: TGTGCCAGCAGTTACTCGATTATCTCTGGGGAGGCGACCCAGTACTTC. It codes for CASSYSIISGEATQYF. This sequence joins TRBV6-2 or TRBV6-3 and TRBJ2-5; D possibly corresponds to TRBD2 (6 bases). The CDR3 has 16 amino acids. Germline CDR1 and CDR2: MNHEY and SVGEGT. V was cut by 0 bases and J by 7 bases, with 18 bases left in between.

This clonotype was counted ten times or more. This sequence joins TRBV2 and TRBJ2-1, with 10 bases aligning to TRBD1. There are 15 residues in the CDR3. Germline V lookup: CDR1 SNHLY, CDR2 FYNNEI. V was pared by 3 bases and J by 4 bases, with 3 bases of the junction left unmatched. CDR3 region: CASSERGQGYNEQFF. CDR3 in DNA: TGTGCCAGCAGTGAGAGGGGACAGGGGTACAATGAGCAGTTCTTC. Complete variable domain (other parts from reference TRBV2 and TRBJ2-1): EPEVTQTPSHQVTQMGQEVILRCVPISNHLYFYWYRQILGQKVEFLVSFYNNEISEKSEIFDDQFSVERPDGSNFTLKIRSTKLEDSAMYFCASSERGQGYNEQFFGPGTRLTVL.

At least ten counts were recorded for this clonotype. The V gene is TRBV28, the J gene TRBJ2-7; the D is unclear. V lost 2 bases and J 2 bases, leaving 13 bases between the germline ends. Germline CDR1 and CDR2: MDHEN and SYDVKM. The CDR3 sequence is 15 residues long. CDR3 region: CASSLTSRPPYEQYF. In DNA, the CDR3 is TGTGCCAGCAGTTTAACTTCACGTCCCCCCTACGAGCAGTACTTC. The full variable domain, rest sourced from reference TRBV28 and TRBJ2-7, is DVKVTQSSRYLVKRTGEKVFLECVQDMDHENMFWYRQDPGLGLRLIYFSYDVKMKEKGDIPEGYSVSREKKERFSLILESASTNQTSMYLCASSLTSRPPYEQYFGPGTRLTVT.

This clonotype has a count of ten or more. The CDR3 DNA is TGTGCCAGCAGTCTCGGGGGGCTCAATGAGCAGTTCTTC. This gives the protein CASSLGGLNEQFF. V gene TRBV6-2 or TRBV6-3 combines with J gene TRBJ2-1, with D perhaps TRBD2 (7 bases). The V gene's germline CDR1 is MNHEY and CDR2 SVGEGT. The CDR3 is made up of 13 amino acids. V gave up 5 bases and J gave up 6 bases, with 11 bases separating them.

The V and J genes are TRBV15 and TRBJ2-1, with 7 bases lining up with TRBD2. V shed 4 bases and J 0 bases; nucleotides not matched to a gene: 3. Germline V gene data show CDR1 as LNHNV and CDR2 as YYDKDF (reference sequence). The length of the CDR3 is 15 residues. The CDR3: CATSMGLTSYNEQFF. For the CDR3, the DNA is TGTGCCACCAGCATGGGACTAACCTCCTACAATGAGCAGTTCTTC.

V and J are TRBV20-1 and TRBJ2-3; no definite D call. The CDR3 length is 15 residues. Germline V gene lookup returns CDR1 DFQATT and CDR2 SNEGSKA (reference sequence). The V end lost 6 bases, the J end lost 4 bases, and 20 bases lay between the germline ends. As DNA, the CDR3 is TGCAGTGCGATGGTACCGCAACTATCCCCAGATACGCAGTATTTT. It yields the protein CSAMVPQLSPDTQYF.

The sample holds many counts of this clonotype. CDR3 in amino acids: CASSEVWGRVSYNEQFF. The DNA for the CDR3 is TGTGCCAGCAGTGAAGTGTGGGGTAGGGTCTCCTACAATGAGCAGTTCTTC. This rearrangement joins TRBV6-1 to TRBJ2-1, with D uncertain. The V gene's germline CDR1 is MNHNS and CDR2 SASEGT. The CDR3 is 17 amino acids. V lost 1 base, J lost 0 bases, and 13 bases lay in between.

The chain has TRBV25-1 and TRBJ2-5; the D gene could be TRBD1 or TRBD2 (5 bases each). V was cut by 2 bases and J by 12 bases, with 13 bases left in between. The germline V gene encodes CDR1 MGHDK and CDR2 SYGVNS. The CDR3 contains 12 residues. Here the CDR3 reads CASSEITGTKYF. In nucleotides, the CDR3 is TGTGCCAGCAGTGAAATAACCGGGACGAAGTACTTC.

This clonotype occurred a few times. The chain couples TRBV28 to TRBJ2-3; 14 bases align to TRBD2. Germline CDR1 and CDR2: MDHEN and SYDVKM. The CDR3 consists of 16 residues. V lost 5 bases and J lost 5; bases outside the gene matches: 6. In DNA, the CDR3 is TGTGCCAGCAGTGTGACTAGCGGGAGGGCAGGAGATACGCAGTATTTT. Residues: CASSVTSGRAGDTQYF. The whole variable domain, filled in from reference TRBV28 and TRBJ2-3, reads DVKVTQSSRYLVKRTGEKVFLECVQDMDHENMFWYRQDPGLGLRLIYFSYDVKMKEKGDIPEGYSVSREKKERFSLILESASTNQTSMYLCASSVTSGRAGDTQYFGPGTRLTVL.

The genes are TRBV6-5 and TRBJ2-2; 8 nucleotides agree with TRBD2. The CDR3 covers 15 residues. Germline V gives CDR1 MNHEY, CDR2 SVGAGI. Germline trimming cut 4 bases from V and 6 bases from J; bases unmatched to any gene: 7. In nucleotides, the CDR3 is TGTGCCAGCAGTTGGGGACTAGACGTCCCCGGGGAGCTGTTTTTT. This translates into CASSWGLDVPGELFF.

This clonotype showed up many times. J is TRBJ1-6 and V is TRBV12-3 or TRBV12-4; no clear D gene. The CDR3 totals 16 residues. V gave up 3 bases and J gave up 6 bases, with 15 bases separating them. DNA for the CDR3: TGTGCCAGCAGTTTTAGCCCCGGTCTGCTTAATTCACCCCTCCACTTT. Translated: CASSFSPGLLNSPLHF.

There are many counts of this clonotype. The chain joins TRBV6-6 to TRBJ2-7; D is perhaps TRBD1 or TRBD2 (5 bases each). The ends were cut back, 6 bases at V and 0 bases at J, with 9 bases in the middle. This CDR3 spans 13 amino acids. CDR1 and CDR2 (germline): MNHNY, SVGAGI (reference sequence). CDR3 sequence reads: CASRPGRSYEQYF. CDR3 bases: TGTGCCAGCAGACCGGGACGCTCCTACGAGCAGTACTTC.

This clonotype was detected ten times or more. The CDR3 region has the DNA TGTGCCAGCAGCCCTAGAAGTGTCTATGAAAAACTGTTTTTT. Its translation: CASSPRSVYEKLFF. This rearrangement joins TRBV28 to TRBJ1-4; D is unclear. CDR3 length: 14 residues. The germline gives CDR1 MDHEN, CDR2 SYDVKM. V gave up 6 bases and J gave up 6 bases, with 14 bases separating them.

In its sample, this clonotype was seen a few times. A junction boundary mismatches the germline segment, possibly from a read error. The chain combines TRBV6-1 with TRBJ1-5, with a tentative D call TRBD1 (6 bases). This CDR3 region has 11 residues. Germline CDR1 is MNHNS and CDR2 is SASEGT. CDR3 in amino acids: CASSVGTPPSF. CDR3 nucleotide sequence: TGTGCCAGCAGTGTCGGGACACCCCCTTCCTTT.

V usage is TRBV24-1 and J usage is TRBJ2-1; TRBD1 agrees at 10 bases. The CDR3 runs 17 residues. J gave up 2 bases and V 1 base, and 4 bases lay outside the gene matches. The germline CDR1 and CDR2 sequences are KGHDR and SFDVKD. The CDR3 DNA reads TGTGCCACCAGTGATTTTGCAGGACAGGGGGCCTACAATGAGCAGTTCTTC. Translating gives CATSDFAGQGAYNEQFF.

This clonotype was counted between two and nine times. V and J are TRBV7-2 and TRBJ2-2; D is possibly TRBD2 (5 bases). Germline values: CDR1 SGHTA, CDR2 FQGNSA. CDR3 length: 15 amino acids. Trimming removed 4 bases from V and 1 base from J, with 10 bases in between. CDR3 region: CASSSDGLNTGELFF. The DNA for the CDR3 is TGTGCCAGCAGCTCGGACGGACTGAACACCGGGGAGCTGTTTTTT.

This clonotype was picked up a small number of times. V gene TRBV4-2 combines with J gene TRBJ1-1; possible D gene TRBD1, 6 bases. Between the trimmed V and J ends, which lost 1 base and 5 bases, there was a span of 11 bases. This CDR3 has 14 residues. Germline V gives CDR1 LGHNA, CDR2 YNFKEQ. This CDR3 reads CASSQVRGTTEAFF. CDR3 nucleotides: TGTGCCAGCAGCCAAGTGCGGGGGACAACTGAAGCTTTCTTT.